This T cell receptor (beta chain) came from a study of vaccination effects on CD4 cells after COVID-19. Study at large: Sequencing was preceded by expansion of antigen-specific CD4+ T cells with viral peptide pools in the ViraFEST assay.

CDR3 length: 16 residues. CDR1 and CDR2 (germline): LGHDT, YNNKEL (reference sequence). V shed 3 bases and J 2 bases; nucleotides not matched to a gene: 9. The repertoire was sequenced with immunoSEQ multiplex PCR; TCRdb's copy has only in-frame clones and lacks some. The sample has approximately 37,000 clones, roughly 80% seen once. Having been cultured for 10 days, the cells underwent CD4+ T cell isolation. On day 3 and again on day 7, half the medium was replaced with IL-2 medium. With respect to this clone: Its antigen remains unidentified.

This clonotype was sampled from a human donor who received a COVID-19 vaccine. The chain employs TRBV3-1 (or the pseudogene TRBV3-2) and TRBJ1-2, with 7 nucleotides matching TRBD1. The sequencing here drew on CD4+ T cells from PBMCs cultured without peptide, taken before COVID-19 vaccination. The CDR3 DNA is TGTGCCAGCAGCCACCATACGCAGGGGGGGAACTATGGCTACACCTTC. It is translated as CASSHHTQGGNYGYTF.